These 27 T cell receptor beta chains came from one sample sequenced in a study of blood T cell repertoires in COVID-19. The assay was immunoSEQ multiplex PCR, and TCRdb's table has in-frame clones only and misses some. The sample includes 140,000 or so clones, about 91% of them seen just once. Sequenced material: peripheral blood. The source is a woman aged 50 to 60 with acute or convalescent COVID-19.

This clone occurred a few times. The chain combines TRBV4-1 with TRBJ2-7, with a tentative D call TRBD1 (6 bases). Germline V lookup: CDR1 MGHRA, CDR2 YSYEKL. With 1 base removed from V and 3 bases from J, the gap between germline ends came to 7 bases. The CDR3 spans 13 residues. The CDR3 region has the DNA TGCGCCAGCAGCCAAGGAGGGGGCTACGAGCAGTACTTC. This codes for CASSQGGGYEQYF.

The J gene is TRBJ2-2, the V gene TRBV7-8; 10 bases match TRBD2. The V segment lost 1 base and the J segment 2 bases; nucleotides outside the gene matches: 4. This CDR3 has 17 residues. From germline, CDR1 is SGHVS and CDR2 FQNEAQ. The CDR3 coding sequence is TGTGCCAGCAGCTTAGTTCTAGCGGGAGTCAACACCGGGGAGCTGTTTTTT. Protein sequence: CASSLVLAGVNTGELFF. Combining the CDR3 with reference TRBV7-8 and TRBJ2-2 gives the whole variable domain GAGVSQSPRYKVAKRGQDVALRCDPISGHVSLFWYQQALGQGPEFLTYFQNEAQLDKSGLPSDRFFAERPEGSVSTLKIQRTQQEDSAVYLCASSLVLAGVNTGELFFGEGSRLTVL.

This sequence joins TRBV9 and TRBJ1-4; D uncertain. Germline lookup yields CDR1 SGDLS and CDR2 YYNGEE. Trimming pared 0 bases from V and 3 bases from J, leaving 9 bases between. The CDR3 is 15 residues long. The CDR3 sequence is CASSVGGRSNEKLFF. CDR3 DNA: TGTGCCAGCAGCGTAGGCGGTAGGTCTAATGAAAAACTGTTTTTT. Combining the CDR3 with reference TRBV9 and TRBJ1-4 gives the whole variable domain DSGVTQTPKHLITATGQRVTLRCSPRSGDLSVYWYQQSLDQGLQFLIQYYNGEERAKGNILERFSAQQFPDLHSELNLSSLELGDSALYFCASSVGGRSNEKLFFGSGTQLSVL.

The table lists this clone with a few counts. The chain has TRBV19 and TRBJ1-1; no clear D. The V and J ends lost 3 bases and 4 bases respectively, with 9 bases between them. The germline V gene encodes CDR1 LNHDA and CDR2 SQIVND (reference sequence). This CDR3 is built from 13 residues. The CDR3 DNA sequence: TGTGCCAGTAGTATGCCGGGGAGCACTGAAGCTTTCTTT. Translation gives CASSMPGSTEAFF.

In DNA, the CDR3 is TGCGCCAGCAGCTTGAGTCTAGCGGGGATATACGAGCAGTACTTC. Translated: CASSLSLAGIYEQYF. The V and J genes are TRBV5-1 and TRBJ2-7, with TRBD2 identical over 9 bases. Germline values: CDR1 SGHRS, CDR2 YFSETQ. J lost 4 bases, V lost 1 base, and 6 bases had no gene match. The CDR3 extends over 15 amino acids.

V usage is TRBV12-5 and J usage is TRBJ1-5; D not resolved. The germline V gene encodes CDR1 LGHNT and CDR2 FRNRAP. The CDR3 is 13 amino acids. The V end lost 1 base, the J end lost 11 bases, and 12 bases lay between the germline ends. The CDR3 loop is CASGLEPTGAQHF. The CDR3 bases are TGTGCTAGTGGTTTGGAACCCACGGGTGCCCAGCATTTT.

The chain joins TRBV6-4 to TRBJ2-1, with TRBD1 matching over 9 bases. The CDR3 has 16 residues. Germline V CDR1 and CDR2: MRHNA, SNTAGT. Trimming removed 0 bases from V and 7 bases from J; junction bases left unmatched: 7. The CDR3 loop is CASSDSRQGDGNEQFF. CDR3 DNA: TGTGCCAGCAGTGACTCGAGACAGGGGGATGGAAATGAGCAGTTCTTC.

This chain links TRBV6-5 with TRBJ2-7; 8 nucleotides agree with TRBD1. Germline CDR1 is MNHEY and CDR2 is SVGAGI. This CDR3 region has 13 residues. With V trimmed by 6 bases and J by 6 bases, 7 bases remained unmatched. The DNA for the CDR3 is TGTGCCAGCAGCCCAGGGGGCTGGGTCGAGCAGTACTTC. Residues: CASSPGGWVEQYF.

The J gene is TRBJ1-1, the V gene TRBV5-6, with D hard to call. CDR1 is SGHDT, CDR2 YYEEEE, per germline. The CDR3 is 14 residues long. V lost 5 bases and J lost 2, with 13 bases in between. For the CDR3, the DNA is TGTGCCAGCAGGGGAGGTAACTATAACACTGAAGCTTTCTTT. Amino acid sequence: CASRGGNYNTEAFF.

This chain links TRBV5-1 with TRBJ2-7, with 10 nucleotides matching TRBD1. The CDR3 covers 15 residues. The ends lost 4 bases at V and 7 bases at J; junction bases unmatched: 11. Germline CDR1 reads SGHRS; CDR2 reads YFSETQ. The CDR3 spells CASSISGTGEEEQYF. CDR3 DNA: TGCGCCAGCAGCATATCCGGGACAGGGGAGGAAGAGCAGTACTTC.

The chain links TRBV9 to TRBJ2-1; 10 bases match TRBD2. The CDR3 consists of 17 residues. Germline V gene data show CDR1 as SGDLS and CDR2 as YYNGEE. V shed 3 bases, J shed 7 bases, and the junction held 13 bases outside the gene matches. As DNA, the CDR3 is TGTGCCAGCAGCGGCACCCCTCTAGCGGGGGAACGGAATGAGCAGTTCTTC. It translates to CASSGTPLAGERNEQFF.

The J gene is TRBJ2-5, the V gene TRBV11-3, with TRBD2 identical over 11 bases. The CDR3 contains 17 residues. The germline V gene has CDR1 SGHNT and CDR2 YENEEA. V trimming: 1 base; J trimming: 5 bases; junction bases outside the gene matches: 9. The CDR3 sequence is CASSLGALAGVGETQYF. The CDR3 DNA follows: TGTGCCAGCAGCTTAGGGGCACTAGCGGGAGTTGGTGAGACCCAGTACTTC.

The CDR3 DNA reads TGTGCCAGCAGCCTACAGGGATCAAATGAAAAACTGTTTTTT. Translation gives CASSLQGSNEKLFF. This chain links TRBV7-3 with TRBJ1-4; D may be TRBD1 (6 bases). V lost 5 bases to trimming and J lost 5 bases, with 12 bases between them. This CDR3 spans 14 amino acids. Germline CDR1 reads SGHTA; CDR2 reads FQGTGA.

J is TRBJ2-3 and V is TRBV7-6, with 7 bases that match TRBD2. The V and J ends lost 5 bases and 0 bases, in that order; junction bases with no gene match: 8. Germline V gives CDR1 SGHVS, CDR2 FNYEAQ. There are 16 residues in the CDR3. The CDR3 DNA follows: TGTGCCAGCAGCAAATATAGCGGGCTGAGCACAGATACGCAGTATTTT. It codes for CASSKYSGLSTDTQYF.

V gene TRBV25-1 combines with J gene TRBJ1-1; 8 bases align to TRBD1. V was clipped by 4 bases and J by 5 bases; unmatched bases: 3. The CDR3 covers 13 residues. CDR1 is MGHDK, CDR2 SYGVNS, per germline. This CDR3 reads CASSGTGRTEAFF. In DNA form, the CDR3 reads TGTGCCAGCAGTGGGACAGGGCGGACTGAAGCTTTCTTT. The full variable domain, rest sourced from reference TRBV25-1 and TRBJ1-1, is EADIYQTPRYLVIGTGKKITLECSQTMGHDKMYWYQQDPGMELHLIHYSYGVNSTEKGDLSSESTVSRIRTEHFPLTLESARPSHTSQYLCASSGTGRTEAFFGQGTRLTVV.

The chain uses TRBV25-1 and TRBJ2-1; perhaps TRBD1 as D (6 bases). Looked up from germline, CDR1 is MGHDK and CDR2 is SYGVNS. Trimming left V 9 bases short and J 8 bases short, with 20 bases between. The CDR3 consists of 14 residues. The CDR3 DNA reads as TGTGCCAGTCAAGGGACATCATATCGGGATGAGCAGTTCTTC. It is translated as CASQGTSYRDEQFF.

The chain is built from TRBV6-5 and TRBJ1-1, with D perhaps matching TRBD1 (5 bases). V lost 10 bases and J lost 6, with 18 bases in between. Germline V gene lookup returns CDR1 MNHEY and CDR2 SVGAGI. The CDR3 contains 13 residues. CDR3 sequence: CATLSPGSAEAFF. The CDR3, as DNA: TGTGCCACCTTATCCCCAGGGTCGGCTGAAGCTTTCTTT.

In its sample, this clone was seen once. This sequence joins TRBV3-1 (or the pseudogene TRBV3-2) and TRBJ2-5; 12 nucleotides match TRBD2. The CDR3 covers 16 residues. V lost 4 bases to trimming and J lost 3 bases; unmatched junction nucleotides: 6. Germline V gene data show CDR1 as LGHDT and CDR2 as YNNKEL (reference sequence). The CDR3 DNA reads as TGTGCCAGCAGCCGATCTCGGACTAGCGGGGAAGAGACCCAGTACTTC. Protein sequence: CASSRSRTSGEETQYF.

The V call is TRBV11-2, the J call TRBJ1-3; D call uncertain. There are 14 residues in the CDR3. Between the trimmed V and J ends, which lost 0 bases and 7 bases, there was a span of 10 bases. Germline assignment: CDR1 SGHAT and CDR2 FQNNGV. The CDR3 is CASSLDLQVNTIYF. The CDR3 bases are TGTGCCAGCAGCTTAGACCTTCAGGTCAACACCATATATTTT. The full variable domain, completed using reference TRBV11-2 and TRBJ1-3, is EAGVAQSPRYKIIEKRQSVAFWCNPISGHATLYWYQQILGQGPKLLIQFQNNGVVDDSQLPKDRFSAERLKGVDSTLKIQPAKLEDSAVYLCASSLDLQVNTIYFGEGSWLTVV.

The CDR3 protein is CASSPKEADRPNQPQHF. In DNA form, the CDR3 reads TGTGCCAGCTCACCAAAAGAGGCCGACAGGCCTAATCAGCCCCAGCATTTT. This rearrangement joins TRBV18 to TRBJ1-5; a weak D match, TRBD1 (6 bases). V lost 2 bases, J lost 4 bases, and 18 bases lay in between. The germline gives CDR1 KGHSH, CDR2 LQKENI. The CDR3 contains 17 residues.

The chain is built from TRBV27 and TRBJ2-2; 12 nucleotides agree with TRBD2. From germline, CDR1 is MNHEY and CDR2 SMNVEV (reference sequence). The CDR3 totals 17 residues. V shed 5 bases, J shed 2 bases, and the junction held 6 bases outside the gene matches. For the CDR3, the DNA is TGTGCCAGCAGTACGACTAGCGGGGGATTAAACACCGGGGAGCTGTTTTTT. Amino acids: CASSTTSGGLNTGELFF.

The chain couples TRBV6-5 to TRBJ2-7; a possible D gene is TRBD2 (6 bases). This CDR3 is 14 amino acids long. CDR1 is MNHEY and CDR2 is SVGAGI in the germline V gene. The ends were cut back, 2 bases at V and 3 bases at J, with 11 bases in the middle. As DNA, the CDR3 is TGTGCCAGCAGTTACCAGGCGGAGGGCTACGAGCAGTACTTC. Translated: CASSYQAEGYEQYF.

The chain carries TRBV28 and TRBJ1-2; no reliable D call. This CDR3 is 12 amino acids long. V lost 8 bases, J lost 1 base, and 8 bases lay in between. Germline V gives CDR1 MDHEN, CDR2 SYDVKM. CDR3 in amino acids: CASETGNYGYTF. DNA for the CDR3: TGTGCCAGCGAGACGGGTAACTATGGCTACACCTTC.

The rearrangement links TRBV24-1 to TRBJ1-1; D is perhaps TRBD1 (6 bases). V shed 2 bases and J shed 8 bases, with 14 bases lying between them. The CDR3 is 14 residues long. Looked up from germline, CDR1 is KGHDR and CDR2 is SFDVKD. The CDR3 loop is CATSDYREGDEAFF. The CDR3 DNA follows: TGTGCCACCAGTGATTACAGGGAGGGAGACGAAGCTTTCTTT.

The gene calls are TRBV19 and TRBJ2-7, with 9 positions matching TRBD2. CDR1 LNHDA and CDR2 SQIVND come from the germline V gene (reference sequence). The CDR3 length is 15 residues. J lost 3 bases, V lost 3 bases, and 6 bases had no gene match. DNA of the CDR3: TGTGCCAGTAGTATTAGTCTAGCGGGGTTCTACGAGCAGTACTTC. This sequence encodes CASSISLAGFYEQYF.

The chain is built from TRBV3-1 (or the pseudogene TRBV3-2) and TRBJ1-2; D possibly corresponds to TRBD1 (6 bases). The CDR3 loop spans 13 amino acids. Trimming took off 3 bases at V and 2 bases at J, with 7 bases between the two ends. Germline CDR1 and CDR2: LGHDT and YNNKEL (reference sequence). This CDR3 is CASSHTGNYGYTF. CDR3 coding DNA: TGTGCCAGCAGCCATACAGGGAACTATGGCTACACCTTC.

For this clone: Other DNA sequences from this sample encode an identical CDR3 as well. The chain employs TRBV7-3 and TRBJ1-2; TRBD1 agrees at 9 bases. CDR1 is SGHTA, CDR2 FQGTGA, per germline. This CDR3 has 14 residues. The V gene end was trimmed by 3 bases and the J gene end by 2 bases; junction bases not matched to a gene: 1. CDR3 in amino acids: CASSLGQGNYGYTF. CDR3 DNA: TGTGCCAGCAGCTTGGGACAGGGAAACTATGGCTACACCTTC.